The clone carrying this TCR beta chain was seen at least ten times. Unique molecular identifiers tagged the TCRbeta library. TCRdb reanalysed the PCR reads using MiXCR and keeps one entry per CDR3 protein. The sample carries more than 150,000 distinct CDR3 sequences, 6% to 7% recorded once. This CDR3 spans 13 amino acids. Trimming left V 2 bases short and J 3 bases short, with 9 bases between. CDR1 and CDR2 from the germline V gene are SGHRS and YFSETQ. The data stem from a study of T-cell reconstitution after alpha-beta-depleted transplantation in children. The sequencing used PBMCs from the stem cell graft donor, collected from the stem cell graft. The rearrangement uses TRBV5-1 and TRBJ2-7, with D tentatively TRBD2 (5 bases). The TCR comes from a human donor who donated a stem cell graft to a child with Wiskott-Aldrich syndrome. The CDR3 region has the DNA TGCGCCAGCAGCTTAGGAGGAGACTACGAGCAGTACTTC. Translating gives CASSLGGDYEQYF.